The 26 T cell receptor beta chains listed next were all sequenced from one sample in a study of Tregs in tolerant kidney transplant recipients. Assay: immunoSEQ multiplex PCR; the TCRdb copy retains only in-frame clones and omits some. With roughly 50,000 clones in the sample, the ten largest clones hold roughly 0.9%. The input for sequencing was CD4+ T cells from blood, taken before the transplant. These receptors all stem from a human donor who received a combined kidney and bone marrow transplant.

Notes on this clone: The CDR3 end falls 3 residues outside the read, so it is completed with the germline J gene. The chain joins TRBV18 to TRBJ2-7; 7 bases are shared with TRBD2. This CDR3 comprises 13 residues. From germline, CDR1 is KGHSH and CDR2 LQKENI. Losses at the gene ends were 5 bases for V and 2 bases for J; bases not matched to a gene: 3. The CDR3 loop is CASSSGLAYEQYF. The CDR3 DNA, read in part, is TGTGCCAGCTCATCCGGACTAGCCTACGAG.

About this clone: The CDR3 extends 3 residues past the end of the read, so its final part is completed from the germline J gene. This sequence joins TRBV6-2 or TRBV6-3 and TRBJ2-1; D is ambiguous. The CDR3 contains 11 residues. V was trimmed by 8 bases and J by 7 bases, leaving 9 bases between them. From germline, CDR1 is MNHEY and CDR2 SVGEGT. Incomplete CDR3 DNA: TGTGCCAGCGGGCAGAGAAATGAG. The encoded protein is CASGQRNE. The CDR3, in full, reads CASGQRNEQFF.

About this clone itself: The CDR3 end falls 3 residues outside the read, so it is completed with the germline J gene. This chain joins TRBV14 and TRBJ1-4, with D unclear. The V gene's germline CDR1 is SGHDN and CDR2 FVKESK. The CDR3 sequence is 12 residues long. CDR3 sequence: CASSQTGIGLFF. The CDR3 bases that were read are TGTGCCAGCAGCCAGACGGGGATAGGA. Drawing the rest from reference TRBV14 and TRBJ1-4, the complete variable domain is EAGVTQFPSHSVIEKGQTVTLRCDPISGHDNLYWYRRVMGKEIKFLLHFVKESKQDESGMPNNRFLAERTGGTYSTLKVQPAELEDSGVYFCASSQTGIGLFFGSGTQLSVL.

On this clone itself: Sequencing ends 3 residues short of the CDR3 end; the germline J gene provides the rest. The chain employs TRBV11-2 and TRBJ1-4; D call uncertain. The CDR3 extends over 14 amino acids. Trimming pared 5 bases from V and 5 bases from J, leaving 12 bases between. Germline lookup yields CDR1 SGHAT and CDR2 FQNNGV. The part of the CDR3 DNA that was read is TGTGCCAGCAGCCAGACAATACCCAATGAAAAA. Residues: CASSQTIPNEK. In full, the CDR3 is CASSQTIPNEKLFF.

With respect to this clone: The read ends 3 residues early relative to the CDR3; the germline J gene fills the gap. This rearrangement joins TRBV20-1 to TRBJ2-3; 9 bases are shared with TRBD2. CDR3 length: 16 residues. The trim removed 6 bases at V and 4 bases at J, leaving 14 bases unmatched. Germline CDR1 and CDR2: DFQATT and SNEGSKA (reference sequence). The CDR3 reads CSAQTVAGAPPDTQYF. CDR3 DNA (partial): TGCAGTGCGCAGACCGTAGCGGGAGCGCCCCCAGATACG.

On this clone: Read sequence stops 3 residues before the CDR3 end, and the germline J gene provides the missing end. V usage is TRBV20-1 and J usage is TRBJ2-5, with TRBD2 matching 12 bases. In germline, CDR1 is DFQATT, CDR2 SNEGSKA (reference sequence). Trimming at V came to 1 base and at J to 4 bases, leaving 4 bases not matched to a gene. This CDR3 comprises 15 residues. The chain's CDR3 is CSARASSGRGETQYF. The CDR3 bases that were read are TGCAGTGCTAGAGCCTCTAGCGGGAGGGGAGAGACC.

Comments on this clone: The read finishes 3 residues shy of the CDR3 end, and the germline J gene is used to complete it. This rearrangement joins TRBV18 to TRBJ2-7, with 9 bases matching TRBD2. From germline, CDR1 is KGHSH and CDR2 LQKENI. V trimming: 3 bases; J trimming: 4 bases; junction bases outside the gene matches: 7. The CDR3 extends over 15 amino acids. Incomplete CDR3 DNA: TGTGCCAGCTCACCGGGAAGCGGGAGGACATACGAG. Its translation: CASSPGSGRTYE. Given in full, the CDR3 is CASSPGSGRTYEQYF. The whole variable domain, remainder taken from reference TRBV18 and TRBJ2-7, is NAGVMQNPRHLVRRRGQEARLRCSPMKGHSHVYWYRQLPEEGLKFMVYLQKENIIDESGMPKERFSAEFPKEGPSILRIQQVVRGDSAAYFCASSPGSGRTYEQYFGPGTRLTVT.

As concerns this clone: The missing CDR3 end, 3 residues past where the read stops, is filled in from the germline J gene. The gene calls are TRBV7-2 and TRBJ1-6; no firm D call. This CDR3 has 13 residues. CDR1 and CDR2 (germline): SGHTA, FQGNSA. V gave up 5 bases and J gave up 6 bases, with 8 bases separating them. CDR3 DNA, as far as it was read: TGTGCCAGCAGCCCCCTCGGTAATTCACCC. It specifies CASSPLGNSP. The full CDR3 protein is CASSPLGNSPLHF.

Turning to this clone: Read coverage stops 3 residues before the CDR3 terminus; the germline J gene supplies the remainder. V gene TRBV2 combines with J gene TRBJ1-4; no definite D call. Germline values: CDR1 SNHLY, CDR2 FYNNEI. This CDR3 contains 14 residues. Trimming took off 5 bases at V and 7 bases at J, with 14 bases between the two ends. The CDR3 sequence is CASSPTPLSEKLFF. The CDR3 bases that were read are TGTGCCAGCAGTCCCACACCTCTTTCTGAAAAA. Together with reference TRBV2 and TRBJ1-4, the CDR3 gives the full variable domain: EPEVTQTPSHQVTQMGQEVILRCVPISNHLYFYWYRQILGQKVEFLVSFYNNEISEKSEIFDDQFSVERPDGSNFTLKIRSTKLEDSAMYFCASSPTPLSEKLFFGSGTQLSVL.

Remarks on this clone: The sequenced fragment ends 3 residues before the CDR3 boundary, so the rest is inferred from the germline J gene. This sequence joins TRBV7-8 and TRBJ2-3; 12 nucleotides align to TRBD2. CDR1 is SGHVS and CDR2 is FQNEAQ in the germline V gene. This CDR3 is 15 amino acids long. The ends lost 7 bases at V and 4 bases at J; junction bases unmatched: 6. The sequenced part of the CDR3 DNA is TGTGCCAGCACCATACTAGCGGGAGGCGCAGATACG. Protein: CASTILAGGADT. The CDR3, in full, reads CASTILAGGADTQYF.

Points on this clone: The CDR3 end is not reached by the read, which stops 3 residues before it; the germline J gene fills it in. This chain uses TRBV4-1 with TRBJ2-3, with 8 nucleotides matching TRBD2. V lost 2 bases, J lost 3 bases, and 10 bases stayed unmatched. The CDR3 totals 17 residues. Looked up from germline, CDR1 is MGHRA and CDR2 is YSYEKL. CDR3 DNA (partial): TGCGCCAGCAGCCAAATACCTCTGGCGGGGGGAACAGATACG. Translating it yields CASSQIPLAGGTDT. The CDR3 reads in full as CASSQIPLAGGTDTQYF.

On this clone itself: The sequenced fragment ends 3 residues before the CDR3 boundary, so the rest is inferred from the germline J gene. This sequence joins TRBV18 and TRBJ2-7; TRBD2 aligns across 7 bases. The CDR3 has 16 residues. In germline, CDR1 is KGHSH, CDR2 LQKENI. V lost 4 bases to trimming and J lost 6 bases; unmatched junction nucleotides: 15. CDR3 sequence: CASSHPSGRGSGEQYF. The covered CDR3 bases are TGTGCCAGCTCACATCCCTCTGGGCGGGGGAGCGGCGAG.

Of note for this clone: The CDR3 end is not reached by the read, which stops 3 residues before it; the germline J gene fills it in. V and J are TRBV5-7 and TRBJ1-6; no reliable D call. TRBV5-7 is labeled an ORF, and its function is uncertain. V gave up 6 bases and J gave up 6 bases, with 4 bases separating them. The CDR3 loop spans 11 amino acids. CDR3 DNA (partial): TGTGCCAGCATGCGTAATTCACCC. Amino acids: CASMRNSP. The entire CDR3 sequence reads CASMRNSPLHF.

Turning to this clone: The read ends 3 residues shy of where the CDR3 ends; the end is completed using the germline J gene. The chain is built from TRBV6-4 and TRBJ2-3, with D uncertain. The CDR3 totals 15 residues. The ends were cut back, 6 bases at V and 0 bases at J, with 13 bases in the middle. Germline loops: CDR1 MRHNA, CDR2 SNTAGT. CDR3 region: CASRVQFTSTDTQYF. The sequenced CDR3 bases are TGTGCCAGCAGGGTCCAATTTACAAGCACAGATACG.

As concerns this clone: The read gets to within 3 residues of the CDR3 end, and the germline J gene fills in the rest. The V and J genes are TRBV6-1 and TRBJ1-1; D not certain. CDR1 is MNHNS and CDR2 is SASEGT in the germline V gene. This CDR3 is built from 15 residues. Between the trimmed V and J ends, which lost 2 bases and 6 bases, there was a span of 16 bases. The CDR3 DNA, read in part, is TGTGCCAGCAGTGAACTGGTCCGGGGATGGGCTGAA. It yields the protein CASSELVRGWAE. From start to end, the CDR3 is CASSELVRGWAEAFF.

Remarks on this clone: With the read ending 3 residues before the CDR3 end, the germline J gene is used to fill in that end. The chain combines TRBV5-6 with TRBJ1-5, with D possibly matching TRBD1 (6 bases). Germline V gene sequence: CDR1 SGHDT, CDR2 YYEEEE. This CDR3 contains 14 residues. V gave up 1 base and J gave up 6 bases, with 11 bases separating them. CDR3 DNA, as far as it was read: TGTGCCAGCAGCTTGAGGGGGTCGGGTCAGCCC. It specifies CASSLRGSGQP. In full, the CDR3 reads CASSLRGSGQPQHF.

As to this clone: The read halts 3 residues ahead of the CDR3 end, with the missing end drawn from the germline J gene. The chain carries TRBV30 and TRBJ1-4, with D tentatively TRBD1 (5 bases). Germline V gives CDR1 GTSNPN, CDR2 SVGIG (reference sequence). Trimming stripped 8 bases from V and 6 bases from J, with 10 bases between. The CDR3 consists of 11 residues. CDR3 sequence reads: CAEGRDEKLFF. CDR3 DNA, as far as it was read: TGTGCCGAGGGGAGAGATGAAAAA.

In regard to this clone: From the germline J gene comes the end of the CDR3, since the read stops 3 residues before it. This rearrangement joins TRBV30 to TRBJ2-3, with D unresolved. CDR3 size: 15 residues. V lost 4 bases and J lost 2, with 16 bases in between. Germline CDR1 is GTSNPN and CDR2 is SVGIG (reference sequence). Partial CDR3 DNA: TGTGCCTGGACCCCACGAAGGCAGAACACAGATACG. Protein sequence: CAWTPRRQNTDT. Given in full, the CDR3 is CAWTPRRQNTDTQYF.

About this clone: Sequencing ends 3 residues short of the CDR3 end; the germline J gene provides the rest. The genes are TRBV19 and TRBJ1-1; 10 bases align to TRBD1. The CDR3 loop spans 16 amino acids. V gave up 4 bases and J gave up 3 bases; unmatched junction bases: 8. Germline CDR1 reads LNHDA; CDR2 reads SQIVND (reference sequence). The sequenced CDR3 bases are TGTGCCAGTAGTACCCGGGACAGGGGCCGGCACACTGAA. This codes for CASSTRDRGRHTE. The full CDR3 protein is CASSTRDRGRHTEAFF.

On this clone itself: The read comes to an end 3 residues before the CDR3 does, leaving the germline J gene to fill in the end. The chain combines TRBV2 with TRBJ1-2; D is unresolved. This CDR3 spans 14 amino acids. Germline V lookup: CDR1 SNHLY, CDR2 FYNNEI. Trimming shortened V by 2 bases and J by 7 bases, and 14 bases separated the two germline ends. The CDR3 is CASSEKYTSGGYTF. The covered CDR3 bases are TGTGCCAGCAGTGAAAAATATACAAGCGGTGGC. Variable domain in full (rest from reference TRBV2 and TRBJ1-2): EPEVTQTPSHQVTQMGQEVILRCVPISNHLYFYWYRQILGQKVEFLVSFYNNEISEKSEIFDDQFSVERPDGSNFTLKIRSTKLEDSAMYFCASSEKYTSGGYTFGSGTRLTVV.

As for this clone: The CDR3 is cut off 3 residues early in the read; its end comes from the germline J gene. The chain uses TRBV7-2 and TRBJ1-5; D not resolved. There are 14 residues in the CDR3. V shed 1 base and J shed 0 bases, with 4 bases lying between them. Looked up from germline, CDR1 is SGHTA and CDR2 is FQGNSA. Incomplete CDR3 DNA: TGTGCCAGCAGCTTAGACAGTAGCAATCAGCCC. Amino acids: CASSLDSSNQP. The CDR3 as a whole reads CASSLDSSNQPQHF.

CDR3 DNA (partial): TGTGCCAGCAGTGGCCAGGGGATTAGCAATCAGCCC. Translation: CASSGQGISNQP. The CDR3, in full, reads CASSGQGISNQPQHF. The chain has TRBV2 and TRBJ1-5, with a possible D match to TRBD1 (6 bases). The missing CDR3 end, 3 residues past where the read stops, is filled in from the germline J gene. Germline V gives CDR1 SNHLY, CDR2 FYNNEI. The V gene lost 4 bases and the J gene lost 0 bases, with 10 bases spanning the gap. CDR3 length: 15 amino acids.

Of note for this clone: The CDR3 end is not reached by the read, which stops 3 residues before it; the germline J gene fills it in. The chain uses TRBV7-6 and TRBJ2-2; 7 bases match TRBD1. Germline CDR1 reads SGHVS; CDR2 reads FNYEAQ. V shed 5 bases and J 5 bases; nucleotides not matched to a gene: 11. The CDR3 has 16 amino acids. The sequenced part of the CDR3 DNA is TGTGCCAGCAGCCCGCGACAGGGCAGTGGGACCGGGGAG. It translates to CASSPRQGSGTGE. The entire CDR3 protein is CASSPRQGSGTGELFF.

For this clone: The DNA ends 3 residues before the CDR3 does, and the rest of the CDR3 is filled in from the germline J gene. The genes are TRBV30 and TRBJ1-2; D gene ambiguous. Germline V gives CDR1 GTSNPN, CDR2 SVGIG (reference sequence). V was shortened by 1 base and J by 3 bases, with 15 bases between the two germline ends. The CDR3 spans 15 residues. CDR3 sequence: CAWSGVRPRDYGYTF. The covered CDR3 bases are TGTGCCTGGAGTGGAGTAAGGCCGAGGGACTATGGC.

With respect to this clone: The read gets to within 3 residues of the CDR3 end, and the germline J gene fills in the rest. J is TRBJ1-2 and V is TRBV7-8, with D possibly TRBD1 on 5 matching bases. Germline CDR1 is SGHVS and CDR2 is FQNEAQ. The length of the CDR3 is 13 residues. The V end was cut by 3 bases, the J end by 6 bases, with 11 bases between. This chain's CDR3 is CASSFGSGNGYTF. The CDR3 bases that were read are TGTGCCAGCAGCTTCGGGTCAGGGAATGGC. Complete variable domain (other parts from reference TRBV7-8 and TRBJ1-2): GAGVSQSPRYKVAKRGQDVALRCDPISGHVSLFWYQQALGQGPEFLTYFQNEAQLDKSGLPSDRFFAERPEGSVSTLKIQRTQQEDSAVYLCASSFGSGNGYTFGSGTRLTVV.

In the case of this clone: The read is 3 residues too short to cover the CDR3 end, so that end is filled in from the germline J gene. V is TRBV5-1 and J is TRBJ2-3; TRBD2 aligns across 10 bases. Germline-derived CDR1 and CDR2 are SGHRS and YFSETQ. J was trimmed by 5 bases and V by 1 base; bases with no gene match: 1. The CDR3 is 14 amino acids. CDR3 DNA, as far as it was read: TGCGCCAGCAGCTTGCTAGCGGGAGAAGATACG. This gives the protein CASSLLAGEDT. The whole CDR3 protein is CASSLLAGEDTQYF.